The 18 T cell receptor beta chains below were found in one sample sequenced in a study of blood T cell repertoires in COVID-19. Sequenced by immunoSEQ multiplex PCR; TCRdb stores in-frame clones only, minus some. The sample lists around 390,000 clones, approximately 87% seen once, with about a tenth in the top ten. The sequenced material came from PBMCs or T cells enriched from blood (not recorded which). These receptor sequences come from a woman aged 50 to 65 who had recovered from COVID-19.

The rearrangement links TRBV7-8 to TRBJ1-2; D not resolved. Per germline, CDR1 SGHVS and CDR2 FQNEAQ. V lost 1 base and J 8 bases, leaving 8 bases between the germline ends. The CDR3 length is 12 residues. The CDR3 coding sequence is TGTGCCAGCAGCTTAGTTGAGAAAGGCTACACCTTC. This encodes CASSLVEKGYTF.

The V call is TRBV28, the J call TRBJ1-4; the D gene is possibly TRBD1 (6 bases). The length of the CDR3 is 14 residues. Germline V lookup: CDR1 MDHEN, CDR2 SYDVKM. V was cut by 11 bases and J by 4 bases, with 17 bases left in between. DNA of the CDR3: TGTGCCGGCCGGAGGGGGGGGATTAATGAAAAACTGTTTTTT. As protein: CAGRRGGINEKLFF.

V is TRBV5-4 and J is TRBJ1-2; TRBD1 aligns across 9 bases. Germline V gene sequence: CDR1 SGHNT, CDR2 YYREEE (reference sequence). With V trimmed by 0 bases and J by 7 bases, 7 bases remained unmatched. The CDR3 spans 15 residues. Here the CDR3 reads CASSLEQGASAGYTF. CDR3 coding DNA: TGTGCCAGCAGCTTGGAACAGGGGGCATCTGCTGGCTACACCTTC. Full variable domain (rest looked up from reference TRBV5-4 and TRBJ1-2): ETGVTQSPTHLIKTRGQQVTLRCSSQSGHNTVSWYQQALGQGPQFIFQYYREEENGRGNFPPRFSGLQFPNYSSELNVNALELDDSALYLCASSLEQGASAGYTFGSGTRLTVV.

CDR3 DNA: TGTGCCTGGAGTGTCGGGAACGGTGAAAAACTGTTTTTT. Translation gives CAWSVGNGEKLFF. The chain recombines TRBV30 with TRBJ1-4; D ambiguous. The CDR3 is 13 amino acids. Germline V lookup: CDR1 GTSNPN, CDR2 SVGIG (reference sequence). Deletions cut 0 bases from V and 7 bases from J, with 9 bases between.

This sequence joins TRBV5-1 and TRBJ2-2; the D gene is possibly TRBD1 (5 bases). The CDR3 has 13 amino acids. The V gene lost 4 bases and the J gene lost 6 bases, with 10 bases spanning the gap. In germline, CDR1 is SGHRS, CDR2 YFSETQ. CDR3 DNA: TGCGCCAGCAGCCTCACAGGTTCCGGGGAGCTGTTTTTT. Protein: CASSLTGSGELFF.

The V and J genes are TRBV7-2 and TRBJ1-2; 10 bases fit TRBD1. Per germline, CDR1 SGHTA and CDR2 FQGNSA. CDR3 length equals 15 residues. The V and J ends lost 4 bases and 8 bases, in that order; junction bases with no gene match: 10. The CDR3, as DNA: TGTGCCAGCAGCTGGGGACAGGGGCGAATGGGGGGCTACACCTTC. This gives the protein CASSWGQGRMGGYTF.

Worth noting for this clone: Its ends do not fully match the called genes, so a read error is possible. This sequence joins TRBV6-4 and TRBJ2-3; 13 bases line up with TRBD2. CDR3 length: 14 residues. Germline V gene sequence: CDR1 MRHNA, CDR2 SNTAGT. The CDR3 spells CARTSGGAEDPQYF. The CDR3 DNA is TGTGCCCGCACTAGCGGGGGGGCCGAAGATCCGCAGTATTTT.

The chain uses TRBV29-1 and TRBJ1-2; D might be TRBD1 (5 bases). V was cut by 5 bases and J by 5 bases, with 12 bases left in between. There are 12 residues in the CDR3. The germline gives CDR1 SQVTM, CDR2 ANQGSEA. The CDR3 sequence is CSVTVGGYGYTF. The CDR3, as DNA: TGCAGCGTTACGGTGGGGGGATATGGCTACACCTTC.

This chain links TRBV30 with TRBJ1-5; 10 nucleotides match TRBD1. V trimming: 0 bases; J trimming: 5 bases; junction bases outside the gene matches: 4. The CDR3 spans 15 residues. Germline CDR1 is GTSNPN and CDR2 is SVGIG (reference sequence). CDR3 bases: TGTGCCTGGAGTGTTATGGGACAGGGGTATCAGCCCCAGCATTTT. This translates into CAWSVMGQGYQPQHF. Using reference TRBV30 and TRBJ1-5 for the parts outside the CDR3, the full variable domain is SQTIHQWPATLVQPVGSPLSLECTVEGTSNPNLYWYRQAAGRGLQLLFYSVGIGQISSEVPQNLSASRPQDRQFILSSKKLLLSDSGFYLCAWSVMGQGYQPQHFGDGTRLSIL.

The genes are TRBV28 and TRBJ1-1, with TRBD1 identical over 10 bases. The CDR3 loop spans 20 amino acids. J was trimmed by 1 base and V by 1 base; bases with no gene match: 15. Per the germline V gene, CDR1 is MDHEN and CDR2 is SYDVKM. The CDR3 spells CASSLFQTIGQGGRNTEAFF. The CDR3 DNA reads as TGTGCCAGCAGTTTATTTCAGACGATAGGACAGGGGGGACGGAACACTGAAGCTTTCTTT. Based on the CDR3 plus reference TRBV28 and TRBJ1-1, the full variable domain is DVKVTQSSRYLVKRTGEKVFLECVQDMDHENMFWYRQDPGLGLRLIYFSYDVKMKEKGDIPEGYSVSREKKERFSLILESASTNQTSMYLCASSLFQTIGQGGRNTEAFFGQGTRLTVV.

This clone appeared a single time. V is TRBV19 and J is TRBJ1-2, with 9 nucleotides matching TRBD1. The CDR3 is 13 amino acids. The junction had 5 bases not matched to a gene; V was cut back by 6 bases and J by 6 bases. Per the germline V gene, CDR1 is LNHDA and CDR2 is SQIVND (reference sequence). CDR3 coding DNA: TGTGCCAGTAGCAACAGGGGGCAGGATGGCTACACCTTC. Translating gives CASSNRGQDGYTF.

This chain links TRBV11-2 with TRBJ1-1; D is uncertain. Trimming took off 1 base at V and 1 base at J, with 10 bases between the two ends. The CDR3 is made up of 15 amino acids. The V gene's germline CDR1 is SGHAT and CDR2 FQNNGV. The CDR3 coding sequence is TGTGCCAGCAGCTTAGGTGCAGGAGGGAACACTGAAGCTTTCTTT. Protein sequence: CASSLGAGGNTEAFF.

J is TRBJ1-3 and V is TRBV19; the D gene is possibly TRBD1 (6 bases). The germline CDR1 and CDR2 sequences are LNHDA and SQIVND (reference sequence). Trimming took 4 bases from V and 0 from J, leaving 10 bases between them. This CDR3 comprises 15 residues. The CDR3 nucleotides read TGTGCCAGTAGTACATCAGGGGACTCTGGAAACACCATATATTTT. It is translated as CASSTSGDSGNTIYF.

The chain links TRBV9 to TRBJ2-1; 8 nucleotides match TRBD2. Germline CDR1 SGDLS, CDR2 YYNGEE. The ends lost 1 base at V and 5 bases at J; junction bases unmatched: 2. This CDR3 has 14 residues. CDR3 sequence: CASSVYGGDNEQFF. The CDR3 region has the DNA TGTGCCAGCAGCGTATACGGGGGGGACAATGAGCAGTTCTTC.

This clone was seen a single time. The chain recombines TRBV3-1 (or the pseudogene TRBV3-2) with TRBJ1-5, with a possible D match to TRBD1 (5 bases). The CDR3 contains 14 residues. The V gene's germline CDR1 is LGHDT and CDR2 YNNKEL (reference sequence). V shed 0 bases and J shed 4 bases, with 7 bases lying between them. The chain's CDR3 is CASSQDQGNQPQHF. CDR3 nucleotide sequence: TGTGCCAGCAGCCAAGATCAGGGAAATCAGCCCCAGCATTTT.

A single count supports this clone. V and J are TRBV7-9 and TRBJ1-1; perhaps TRBD1 as D (5 bases). The ends were cut back, 4 bases at V and 1 base at J, with 19 bases in the middle. The CDR3 has 17 residues. CDR1 SEHNR and CDR2 FQNEAQ come from the germline V gene (reference sequence). DNA of the CDR3: TGTGCCAGCAGCTCCACGGCGGGGGGACTCGCGAACACTGAAGCTTTCTTT. The encoded protein is CASSSTAGGLANTEAFF.

The chain combines TRBV29-1 with TRBJ2-1; 7 bases align to TRBD1. With V trimmed by 3 bases and J by 6 bases, 2 bases remained unmatched. Germline V gene sequence: CDR1 SQVTM, CDR2 ANQGSEA. The CDR3 totals 12 residues. The CDR3 reads CSVDRGRNEQFF. In DNA, the CDR3 is TGCAGCGTTGATAGGGGGCGCAATGAGCAGTTCTTC.

The chain has TRBV18 and TRBJ2-7, with TRBD1 matching over 7 bases. Germline CDR1 and CDR2: KGHSH and LQKENI. After removal of 4 bases from V and 6 bases from J, the junction contained 9 bases not matched to a gene. This CDR3 has 14 residues. CDR3 bases: TGTGCCAGCTCACTGGGACCCAACAGGGGCGAGCAGTACTTC. Residues: CASSLGPNRGEQYF.